The clone carrying this T cell receptor beta chain was recorded at least ten times. What it binds is unknown. These data belong to a study of CD8 T cells in ankylosing spondylitis. TCRdb re-analysed the 5' RACE reads in MiXCR, keeping a single row per CDR3 protein. This sample has roughly 130,000 distinct CDR3 sequences; roughly 7.3% occur once, and the top ten carry 12%. V was cut by 4 bases and J by 1 base, with 14 bases left in between. The CDR3 has 15 amino acids. CDR1 is ENHRY and CDR2 is SYGVKD in the germline V gene. General study points: The disease-linked clones had a CD8+ phenotype and low blood frequencies.

This sequence originates from a male donor with ankylosing spondylitis or in good health (not recorded which). Specimen: blood, either unsorted or a sorted T cell fraction (not recorded which). The chain recombines TRBV10-3 with TRBJ2-7; D may be TRBD2 (7 bases). CDR3: CAISASGGESYEQYF. CDR3 DNA sequence: TGTGCCATCAGTGCCTCGGGGGGCGAGTCCTACGAGCAGTACTTC.